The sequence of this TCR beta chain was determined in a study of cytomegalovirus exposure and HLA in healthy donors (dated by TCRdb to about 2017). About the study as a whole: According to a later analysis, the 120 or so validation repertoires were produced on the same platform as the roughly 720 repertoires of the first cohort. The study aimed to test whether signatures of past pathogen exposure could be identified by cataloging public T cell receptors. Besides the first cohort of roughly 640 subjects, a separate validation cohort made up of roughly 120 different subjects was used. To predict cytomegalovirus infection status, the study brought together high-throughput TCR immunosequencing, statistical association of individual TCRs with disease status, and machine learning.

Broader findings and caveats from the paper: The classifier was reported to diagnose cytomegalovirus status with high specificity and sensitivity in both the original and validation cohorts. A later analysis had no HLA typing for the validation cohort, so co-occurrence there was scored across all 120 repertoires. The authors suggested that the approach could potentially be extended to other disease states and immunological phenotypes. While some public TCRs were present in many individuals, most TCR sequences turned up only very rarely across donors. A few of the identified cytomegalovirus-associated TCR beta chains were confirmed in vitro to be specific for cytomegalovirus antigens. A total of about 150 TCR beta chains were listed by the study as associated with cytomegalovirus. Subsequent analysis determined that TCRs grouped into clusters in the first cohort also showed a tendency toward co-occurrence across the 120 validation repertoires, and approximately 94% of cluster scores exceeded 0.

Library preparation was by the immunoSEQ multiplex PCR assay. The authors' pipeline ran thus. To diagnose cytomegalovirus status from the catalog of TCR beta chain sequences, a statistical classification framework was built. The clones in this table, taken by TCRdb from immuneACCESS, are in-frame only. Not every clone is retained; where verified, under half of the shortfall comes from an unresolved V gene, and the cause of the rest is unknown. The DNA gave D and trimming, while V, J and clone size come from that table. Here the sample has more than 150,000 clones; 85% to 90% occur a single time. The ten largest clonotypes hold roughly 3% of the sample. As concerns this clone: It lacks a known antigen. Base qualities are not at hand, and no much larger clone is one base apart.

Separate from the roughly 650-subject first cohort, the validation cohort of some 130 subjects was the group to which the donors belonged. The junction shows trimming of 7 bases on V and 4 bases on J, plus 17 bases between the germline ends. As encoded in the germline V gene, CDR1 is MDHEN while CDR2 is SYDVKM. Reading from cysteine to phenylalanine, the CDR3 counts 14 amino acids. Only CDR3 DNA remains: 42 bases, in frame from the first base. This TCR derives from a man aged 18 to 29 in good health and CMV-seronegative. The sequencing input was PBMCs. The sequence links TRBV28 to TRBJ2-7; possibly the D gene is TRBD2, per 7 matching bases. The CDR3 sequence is CASTGGRFPYEQYF. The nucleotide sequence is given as TGTGCCAGCACCGGGGGGCGTTTCCCGTACGAGCAGTACTTC.